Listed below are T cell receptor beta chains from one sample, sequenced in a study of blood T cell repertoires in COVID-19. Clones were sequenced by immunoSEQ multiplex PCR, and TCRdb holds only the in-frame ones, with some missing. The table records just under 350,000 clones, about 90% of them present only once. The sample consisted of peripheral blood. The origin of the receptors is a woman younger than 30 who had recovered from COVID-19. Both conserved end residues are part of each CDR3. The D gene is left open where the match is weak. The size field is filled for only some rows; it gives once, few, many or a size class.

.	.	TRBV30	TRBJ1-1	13	TGTGGGTGTCGCGGGCAGTTAAACACTGAAGCTTTCTTT	CGCRGQLNTEAFF
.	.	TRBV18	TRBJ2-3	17	TGTGCCAGCTCACCGGGATTAAGGGACTTCTATCACGATACGCAGTATTTT	CASSPGLRDFYHDTQYF
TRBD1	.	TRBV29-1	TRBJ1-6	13	TGCAGCGTTCATGACAGGGTGGGTTCACCCCTCCACTTT	CSVHDRVGSPLHF
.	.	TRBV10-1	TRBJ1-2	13	TGCGCCAGCAGTGAGAACTATGGATATGGCTACACCTTC	CASSENYGYGYTF
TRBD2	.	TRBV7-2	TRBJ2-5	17	TGTGCCAGCAGCTTAATGAGGCTAGCGGGAGGGTTGGAGACCCAGTACTTC	CASSLMRLAGGLETQYF
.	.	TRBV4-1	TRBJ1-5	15	TGCGCCAGCAGCCCTGTGGGGACAAATAATCAGCCCCAGCATTTT	CASSPVGTNNQPQHF
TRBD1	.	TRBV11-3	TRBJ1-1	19	TGTGCCAGCAGCTCCCGGACAGGCTCTACGGCGACTATGAACACTGAAGCTTTCTTT	CASSSRTGSTATMNTEAFF
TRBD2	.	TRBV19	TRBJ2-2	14	TGTGTCTCGGGGCTAGCGGGCAACACCGGGGAGCTGTTTTTT	CVSGLAGNTGELFF
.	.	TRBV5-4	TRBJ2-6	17	TGTGCCAGCAGCCCCGGGGGACCCTACTCTGGGGCCAACGTCCTGACTTTC	CASSPGGPYSGANVLTF
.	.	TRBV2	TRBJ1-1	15	TGTGCCAGCAGCCTGGAGGGACTCTGGAACACTGAAGCTTTCTTT	CASSLEGLWNTEAFF
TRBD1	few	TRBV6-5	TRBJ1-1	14	TGTGCCAGCAGCGCCGGGACAGGGAACACTGAAGCTTTCTTT	CASSAGTGNTEAFF
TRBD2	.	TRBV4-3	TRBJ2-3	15	TGCGCCAGCAGCCAGGGAGGGATGGGCACAGATACGCAGTATTTT	CASSQGGMGTDTQYF
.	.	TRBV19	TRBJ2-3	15	TGTGCCAGTAGTGTTGACCCGGTCGGGACAGATACGCAGTATTTT	CASSVDPVGTDTQYF
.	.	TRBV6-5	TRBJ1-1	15	TGTGCCAGCAACCTTGCTCCAGGGCTCGGCGCTGAAGCTTTCTTT	CASNLAPGLGAEAFF
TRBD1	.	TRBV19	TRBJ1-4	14	TGTGCCAGTAGTGCGACAGGGGAAATTGAAAAACTGTTTTTT	CASSATGEIEKLFF
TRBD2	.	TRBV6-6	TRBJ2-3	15	TGTGCCAGCAGCGTGACTAGCGGATACACAGATACGCAGTATTTT	CASSVTSGYTDTQYF
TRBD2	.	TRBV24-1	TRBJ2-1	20	TGTGCCACCAGTGAGAGTCTAGCGACTCCCACGGGGGGTGTCGACAATGAGCAGTTCTTC	CATSESLATPTGGVDNEQFF
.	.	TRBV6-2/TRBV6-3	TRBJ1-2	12	TGTGCCAGCAGTTACCAGAACTATGGCTACACCTTC	CASSYQNYGYTF
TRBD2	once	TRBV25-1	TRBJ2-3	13	TGTGCCAGCAGTGGGACTAGCGGGGCCACGCAGTATTTT	CASSGTSGATQYF
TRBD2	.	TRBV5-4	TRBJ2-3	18	TGTGCCAGCAGCCGTGGGACTAGCGGGAGGGCCATGGTTGATACGCAGTATTTT	CASSRGTSGRAMVDTQYF
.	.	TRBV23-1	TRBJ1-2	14	TGCGCCAGCAGGAAAGGACGGGAAATCTATGGCTACACCTTC	CASRKGREIYGYTF
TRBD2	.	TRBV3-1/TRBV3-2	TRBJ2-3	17	TGTGCCAGCAGCCAAGAGTGGACTAGCGGGATCTCGGATACGCAGTATTTT	CASSQEWTSGISDTQYF
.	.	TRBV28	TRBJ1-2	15	TGTGCCAGCTTAGGGGGGGGATGGGCTAACTATGGCTACACCTTC	CASLGGGWANYGYTF
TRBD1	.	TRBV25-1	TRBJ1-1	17	TGTGCCAGCAGTCCTCTAGACAGGGGATCTGTGAACACTGAAGCTTTCTTT	CASSPLDRGSVNTEAFF
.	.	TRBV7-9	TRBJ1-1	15	TGTGCCAGCAGCTTAGAAAGGGGGTTCGACACTGAAGCTTTCTTT	CASSLERGFDTEAFF
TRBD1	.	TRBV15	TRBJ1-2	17	TGTGCCACCAGCAGCCACCGGGACAGGACATTTAACTATGGCTACACCTTC	CATSSHRDRTFNYGYTF
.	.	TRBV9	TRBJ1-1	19	TGTGCCAGCAGCGCCGGGGATCCGTTAGGACGGCCTATTAACACTGAAGCTTTCTTT	CASSAGDPLGRPINTEAFF
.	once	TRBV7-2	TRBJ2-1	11	TGTGCCAGCAGCTGGGGCGGTGAGCAGTTCTTC	CASSWGGEQFF
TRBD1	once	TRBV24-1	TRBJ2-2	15	TGTGCCACCAGTGAGCAGGGGGCGCGAGGCGGGGAGCTGTTTTTT	CATSEQGARGGELFF
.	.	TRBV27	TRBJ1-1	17	TGTGCCAGCAGACGTACGGCCCTGGGGGCACGGAACACTGAAGCTTTCTTT	CASRRTALGARNTEAFF
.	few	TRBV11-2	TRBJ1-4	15	TGTGCCAGCAGCTTAGTTGGCAGGGGAGATGAAAAACTGTTTTTT	CASSLVGRGDEKLFF
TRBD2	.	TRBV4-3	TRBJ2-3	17	TGCGCCAGCAGCGGGGGTTTGGGGCGCGGGAGAACAGATACGCAGTATTTT	CASSGGLGRGRTDTQYF
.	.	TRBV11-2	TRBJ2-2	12	TGTGCCAGCAGCGTGACAGCCGGGGAGCTGTTTTTT	CASSVTAGELFF
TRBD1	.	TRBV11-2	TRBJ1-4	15	TGTGCCAGTGACCCTCACGGGACAGGGGAGGAAAAACTGTTTTTT	CASDPHGTGEEKLFF
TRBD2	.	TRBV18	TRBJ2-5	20	TGTGCCAGCTCACCACTGCCGCCCGTTGGGCTAGCGGACCTTGGAGAGACCCAGTACTTC	CASSPLPPVGLADLGETQYF
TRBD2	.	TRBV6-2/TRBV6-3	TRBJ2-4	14	TGTGCCAGCAGTTACGGGGCGGGAGAGGGCATTCAGTACTTC	CASSYGAGEGIQYF
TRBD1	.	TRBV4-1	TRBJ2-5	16	TGCGCCAGCAGCCAGGGCTCGGGACAGGTCCCAGAGACCCAGTACTTC	CASSQGSGQVPETQYF
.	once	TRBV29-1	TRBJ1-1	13	TGCAGCGCAGACCCTGACACGAACACTGAAGCTTTCTTT	CSADPDTNTEAFF
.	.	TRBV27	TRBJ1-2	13	TGTGCCAGCGGACCGGGGGGATACTATGGCTACACCTTC	CASGPGGYYGYTF
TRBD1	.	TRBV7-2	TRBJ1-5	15	TGTGCCAGCAGCGACGGGACAGGTGGGAATCAGCCCCAGCATTTT	CASSDGTGGNQPQHF
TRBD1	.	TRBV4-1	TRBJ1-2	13	TGCGCCAGCAACGGACAGGACTCCTATGGCTACACCTTC	CASNGQDSYGYTF
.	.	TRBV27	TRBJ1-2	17	TGTGCCAGCAGTTTAAGGGGTCGGGACTTCTACACGGGGGGCTACACCTTC	CASSLRGRDFYTGGYTF
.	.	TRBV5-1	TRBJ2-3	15	TGCGCCAGCAGCCCAGACGGCGGTAGCACAGATACGCAGTATTTT	CASSPDGGSTDTQYF
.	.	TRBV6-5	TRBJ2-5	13	TGTGCCAGCAGCAGGACCGTCGGGGGGACCCAGTACTTC	CASSRTVGGTQYF